This T cell receptor (beta chain) was recovered during a study of shared clonotypes between healthy human individuals (dated by TCRdb to 2018 to 2021). At the level of the whole study: The cohort included a few men and two women between 18 and 49 years of age. Blood TCR repertoires of roughly five healthy adults were deeply sequenced to estimate repertoire size and the extent of clonotype sharing between individuals. For each donor, CD4 naive and CD4 memory were each run on three plates, CD8 naive on two plates, and CD8 memory on one plate. Each donor's leukapheresis produced roughly between roughly 0.85 and 9.5 billion PBMCs. To increase sequencing depth and limit assay-specific biases, TCR repertoire library preparation and sequencing were carried out by different laboratories using diverse techniques.

From a lookup of the germline V gene (reference sequence), CDR1 and CDR2 are GTSNPN and SVGIG. The CDR3 contains 15 residues, cysteine and phenylalanine counted. Only the CDR3 DNA stays, 45 bases, in frame from base 1. Study-level results and caveats: The genetic and exposure-history diversity represented was limited by the small number of donors. Sampling was restricted to blood, and TCR repertoires in tissue are likely to differ from TCR repertoires in blood. Roughly 5% of naive CD4, 3.5% of naive CD8, approximately 2.2% of memory CD4, and less than 0.45% of memory CD8 clonotypes were shared across several donors. Naive subsets generally had larger estimated clonotype richness than memory subsets did. Incomplete sequencing was indicated by rarefaction of sorted-subset datasets, despite the large sequencing depth. Higher generation probabilities were observed for clonotypes shared by all four sorted-subset donors than for non-shared clonotypes. Pairwise subsampling indicated that sequencing depth was expected to affect the degree of clonotype sharing among donors.

Using the deep immunoSEQ assay, TCR CDR3 regions were amplified from genomic DNA by multiplex PCR. Extracted genomic DNA from each cell subset was distributed evenly across all wells of several immunoSEQ 96-well plates, and each plate was treated as a replicate. Each replicate PCR for sorted subsets received around 0.2 ug genomic DNA, equal to roughly 29,000 T cell genomes. Purified libraries were quantified with a Qubit 3.0 fluorometer, sized on a Bioanalyzer 2100, and re-quantified with the KAPA Library Quantification kit. Every immunoSEQ 96-well plate was sequenced on a separate single-read 150-cycle Illumina NextSeq 550 flow cell. As for the authors' bioinformatics: Because only junctional sequences without quality scores were contained in the immunoSEQ output, filtering matching that applied to full-length reads could not be performed. Sequences were annotated with PyIR, a Python wrapper for IgBLAST v1.9, and V/J genes and CDR3 were assigned using IMGT germline references. Reads with weak V/J assignments (E-value above 1e-6), missing CDR3, stop codons, out-of-frame junctions, or ambiguous translated residues were removed. V3J clonotypes were defined as sequences sharing an identical inferred V gene, J gene, and CDR3 amino acid sequence. Percentage overlap between repertoires was calculated by dividing the number of shared unique clonotypes by the size of the smaller repertoire. Repertoire richness was assessed with RTK rarefaction, the Chao1 estimator, and Recon v2.1 estimates of unobserved clonotypes. Generation probabilities were computed with OLGA for all TCRbeta clonotypes obtained by the gDNA method from several donors. Not all clones reach the TCRdb copy of this immuneACCESS table, which keeps in-frame sequences only. Checked studies attribute under half of the gap to unresolved V genes and leave the rest unexplained. V and J calls and clone size are those listed in that table; D and trimming were worked out from the DNA. The sample table holds about 2.4 million clones, of which 90% to 95% were seen once. Of the sample, around 0.4% is held by the ten largest clones.

For this clone: Its antigen is still unknown. No much larger clonotype is one base removed from it; base qualities were not supplied.

Healthy HIV-negative adults with no recently reported acute infections or vaccinations were included as donors. All donors were Caucasian adults living in Nashville, Tennessee, USA. CD4+ T cells were enriched by magnetic negative selection; naive cells were then positively selected on CD45RA, and the negative fraction formed the memory subset. Blood was obtained by leukapheresis, after which PBMCs were separated by Ficoll-Histopaque density gradient centrifugation and cryopreserved in liquid nitrogen vapor phase. Analytical flow cytometry was used to check the purity and quantity of every magnetically sorted T cell population. Each sorted fraction had its genomic DNA isolated and then quantified by UV absorbance on a Nanodrop 2000c.

The sample consisted of naive CD4+ T cells from PBMCs. The sample's cell subset or site, from its label and the paper: CD45RA+ positively selected. The chain is made from TRBV30 and TRBJ2-5, with TRBD2 tentatively as D gene (6 bases match). The closer fit of TRBJ2-7 to the DNA end suggests the J call may be wrong. This receptor was taken from a man between 18 and 35 years old in good health. Some clones in this sample may be carry-over from other donors' samples. The CDR3: CAWKTMGGAHYEQYF. Read as DNA, the sequence is TGTGCCTGGAAAACCATGGGCGGGGCCCACTACGAGCAGTACTTC.